This T cell receptor beta chain emerged from a study of blood T cell repertoires in COVID-19. About the research overall: PBMCs, B-cell-depleted T cells, or T cells were the source of the cDNA or gDNA that made up the material.

Trimming removed 4 bases at V and 2 bases at J, with 2 bases between. Germline assignment: CDR1 MNHEY and CDR2 SVGAGI. The CDR3 extends over 11 amino acids. Data came from immunoSEQ multiplex PCR; TCRdb stores just in-frame clones and leaves some out. The table has 200,000 to 250,000 clones, roughly 90% seen once. Material: peripheral blood. The chain links TRBV6-5 to TRBJ2-5, with unresolved D. The source of this sequence is a woman in her sixties or seventies with acute or convalescent COVID-19. This CDR3 is CASSSQETQYF. DNA for the CDR3: TGTGCCAGCAGTTCACAAGAGACCCAGTACTTC.